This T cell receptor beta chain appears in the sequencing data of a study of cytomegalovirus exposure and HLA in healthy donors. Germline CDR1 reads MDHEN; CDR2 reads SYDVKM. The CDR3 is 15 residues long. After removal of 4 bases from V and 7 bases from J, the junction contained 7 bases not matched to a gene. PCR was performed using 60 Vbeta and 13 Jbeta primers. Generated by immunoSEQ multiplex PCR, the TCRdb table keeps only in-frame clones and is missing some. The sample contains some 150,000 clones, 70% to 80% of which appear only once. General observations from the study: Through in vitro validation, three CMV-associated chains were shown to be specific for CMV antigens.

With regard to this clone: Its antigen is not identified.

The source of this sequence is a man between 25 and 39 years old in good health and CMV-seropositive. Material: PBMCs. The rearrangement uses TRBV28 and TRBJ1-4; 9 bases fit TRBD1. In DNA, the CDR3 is TGTGCCAGCAGTTCCCGACAGGGGGTGGGTGAAAAACTGTTTTTT. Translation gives CASSSRQGVGEKLFF. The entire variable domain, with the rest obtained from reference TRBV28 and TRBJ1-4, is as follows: DVKVTQSSRYLVKRTGEKVFLECVQDMDHENMFWYRQDPGLGLRLIYFSYDVKMKEKGDIPEGYSVSREKKERFSLILESASTNQTSMYLCASSSRQGVGEKLFFGSGTQLSVL.